This T cell receptor beta chain was identified in a study of T-cell memory formation after mild COVID-19. Study-wide results and caveats: Later expanders leaned CD4+, whereas day 15 to 85 contracting clones were balanced CD4/CD8.

V gave up 1 base and J gave up 8 bases, with 18 bases separating them. This CDR3 is built from 16 residues. CDR1 SEHNR and CDR2 FQNEAQ come from the germline V gene (reference sequence). As to this clonotype: Its antigen is unidentified.

A single record per CDR3 protein comes from TCRdb applying MiXCR to the 5' RACE reads. The sample consists of about 390,000 distinct CDR3 sequences, 16% of them appearing once. The receptor's source is a man aged 18 to 35 who had mild COVID-19 (a few samples of this study predate the infection). Cell type and time point are not known. Sequencing was performed on PBMCs or a T cell subset sorted from them (not recorded which). This chain connects TRBV7-9 to TRBJ1-5; the D is unclear. CDR3 protein: CASSLGITGNVEPQHF. CDR3 nucleotides: TGTGCCAGCAGCTTAGGAATTACGGGGAATGTGGAGCCCCAGCATTTT.